The 10 T cell receptor beta chains presented below share a single source sample, sequenced in a study of blood T cell repertoires in COVID-19. Profiling relied on immunoSEQ multiplex PCR, and the TCRdb table lists in-frame clones only, not all of them. The data hold approximately 240,000 clones, with approximately 90% observed a single time. Specimen: peripheral blood. All receptors come from a woman aged 18-29 years who had recovered from COVID-19.

Comments on this clone: This specimen includes other DNA sequences encoding the same CDR3. The chain links TRBV20-1 to TRBJ1-2; 9 positions match TRBD1. V was clipped by 5 bases and J by 8 bases; unmatched bases: 3. This CDR3 is 11 amino acids long. CDR1 and CDR2 (germline): DFQATT, SNEGSKA (reference sequence). The CDR3 nucleotides read TGCAGTGCTTTAGGGACAGGGGGCTACACCTTC. Translating it yields CSALGTGGYTF.

The chain combines TRBV7-3 with TRBJ2-7; TRBD2 might be the D (5 bases). V gave up 2 bases and J gave up 4 bases, with 9 bases separating them. The CDR3 sequence is 13 residues long. CDR1 is SGHTA, CDR2 FQGTGA, per germline. DNA of the CDR3: TGTGCCAGCAGCTTAGAGGGCGGATACGAGCAGTACTTC. Its translation: CASSLEGGYEQYF.

The chain has TRBV25-1 and TRBJ2-3; 7 nucleotides match TRBD2. V was clipped by 4 bases and J by 2 bases; unmatched bases: 9. Looked up from germline, CDR1 is MGHDK and CDR2 is SYGVNS. This CDR3 contains 16 residues. In DNA, the CDR3 is TGTGCCAGCAGTGGGACCCGGGACTACCACACAGATACGCAGTATTTT. Its translation is CASSGTRDYHTDTQYF.

This chain joins TRBV19 and TRBJ1-1, with 8 bases matching TRBD1. V gave up 0 bases and J gave up 11 bases; unmatched junction bases: 8. Per germline, CDR1 LNHDA and CDR2 SQIVND (reference sequence). The CDR3 is made up of 14 amino acids. The CDR3 sequence: CASSIDFGTGRAFF. In DNA, the CDR3 is TGTGCCAGTAGTATAGATTTCGGGACAGGTCGCGCTTTCTTT.

The chain employs TRBV10-3 and TRBJ1-2, with 10 positions matching TRBD1. The J segment lost 0 bases and the V segment lost 2 bases, leaving 9 bases of the junction unmatched. The CDR3 extends over 18 amino acids. The germline V gene has CDR1 ENHRY and CDR2 SYGVKD. DNA for the CDR3: TGTGCCATCAGTGAGAGACAGGGGGCTGTGGAAGCTAACTATGGCTACACCTTC. This sequence encodes CAISERQGAVEANYGYTF.

The V call is TRBV4-2, the J call TRBJ2-5; TRBD2 matches 8 bases. CDR3 length equals 14 residues. The junction had 5 bases not matched to a gene; V was cut back by 3 bases and J by 5 bases. Looked up from germline, CDR1 is LGHNA and CDR2 is YNFKEQ. The CDR3 DNA reads TGTGCCAGCAGCCAGGGGACTAGTATGGAGACCCAGTACTTC. Its protein is CASSQGTSMETQYF.

This chain connects TRBV5-5 to TRBJ2-1, with 11 bases that match TRBD2. CDR3 length: 15 amino acids. V dropped 4 bases and J dropped 3; count of bases not matched to a gene: 3. CDR1 is SGHKS, CDR2 YYEKEE, per germline (reference sequence). The CDR3 is CASSPGLAGYNEQFF. DNA for the CDR3: TGTGCCAGCAGCCCCGGACTAGCGGGCTACAATGAGCAGTTCTTC.

The chain couples TRBV7-3 to TRBJ2-2, with a possible D match to TRBD2 (6 bases). Per the germline V gene, CDR1 is SGHTA and CDR2 is FQGTGA. The CDR3 totals 15 residues. V was cut by 1 base and J by 4 bases, with 10 bases left in between. The CDR3 loop reads CASSLSGMFTGELFF. The CDR3 DNA follows: TGTGCCAGCAGCTTAAGCGGGATGTTCACCGGGGAGCTGTTTTTT. The variable domain in full, with the rest retrieved from reference TRBV7-3 and TRBJ2-2, is GAGVSQTPSNKVTEKGKYVELRCDPISGHTALYWYRQSLGQGPEFLIYFQGTGAADDSGLPNDRFFAVRPEGSVSTLKIQRTERGDSAVYLCASSLSGMFTGELFFGEGSRLTVL.

The chain recombines TRBV19 with TRBJ2-2; D is undetermined. Trimming removed 5 bases from V and 3 bases from J, with 7 bases in between. Germline lookup yields CDR1 LNHDA and CDR2 SQIVND (reference sequence). The CDR3 runs to 13 residues. The CDR3 here is CASSLQDTGELFF. As DNA, the CDR3 is TGTGCCAGTAGTCTGCAGGACACCGGGGAGCTGTTTTTT.

The CDR3 bases are TGTGCCAGCAGCCAACCGGGACTAGCGGGAGTCATAGATACGCAGTATTTT. Translated: CASSQPGLAGVIDTQYF. J is TRBJ2-3 and V is TRBV14; 14 bases align to TRBD2. J was trimmed by 5 bases and V by 2 bases; bases with no gene match: 6. The germline V gene has CDR1 SGHDN and CDR2 FVKESK. CDR3 length equals 17 residues.